The clone carrying this TCR beta chain has ten or more counts. This sample is part of a study of early T cells in non-severe SARS-CoV-2 infection. Germline V gives CDR1 SQVTM, CDR2 ANQGSEA. The CDR3 has 14 residues. V was cut by 5 bases and J by 0 bases, with 13 bases left in between. A single record per CDR3 protein comes from TCRdb applying MiXCR to the 5' RACE reads. The repertoire holds around 47,000 distinct CDR3 sequences, with 11% as singletons. This clonotype was obtained from an adult who was a healthcare worker with PCR-confirmed SARS-CoV-2 infection or an uninfected control (not recorded which). The genes are TRBV29-1 and TRBJ1-1; maybe TRBD1 (5 bases). The specimen sequenced was whole blood. This CDR3 is CSVSGRQMNTEAFF. CDR3 DNA: TGCAGCGTTTCTGGGCGACAGATGAACACTGAAGCTTTCTTT.